The 11 T cell receptor beta chains below were found in one sample sequenced in a study of technical replicates of blood from a handful of donors. Repertoires were generated with immunoSEQ multiplex PCR, while TCRdb's copy carries only in-frame clones and drops some. The sample includes 80,000 to 95,000 clones, around 96% of them seen just once. The material sequenced was T cells isolated from PBMCs. The receptor source for this set is a human donor in good health.

The chain links TRBV29-1 to TRBJ2-3; 11 positions match TRBD1. From germline, CDR1 is SQVTM and CDR2 ANQGSEA. The CDR3 totals 16 residues. V gave up 7 bases and J gave up 8 bases; unmatched junction bases: 17. CDR3 protein: CSAYDVGTGGPITQYF. The CDR3 DNA follows: TGCAGCGCATACGACGTGGGGACAGGGGGACCGATTACGCAGTATTTT.

This clone was observed a few times. The chain combines TRBV30 with TRBJ1-4; D is unclear. V dropped 0 bases and J dropped 7 bases, with 15 bases sitting between them. From germline, CDR1 is GTSNPN and CDR2 SVGIG (reference sequence). The CDR3 sequence is 15 residues long. The CDR3 is CAWSVPGLTGEKLFF. The CDR3 region has the DNA TGTGCCTGGAGTGTACCCGGACTAACGGGTGAAAAACTGTTTTTT.

CDR3 loop: CASSQGTSFYNEQFF. The CDR3 region has the DNA TGTGCCAGCAGCCAAGGGACTAGCTTCTACAATGAGCAGTTCTTC. V and J are TRBV14 and TRBJ2-1; 8 positions agree with TRBD2. Germline values: CDR1 SGHDN, CDR2 FVKESK. V lost 1 base to trimming and J lost 3 bases; unmatched junction nucleotides: 2. The CDR3 extends over 15 amino acids.

This clone was detected only a few times. The rearrangement joins TRBV5-4 to TRBJ1-1, with unresolved D. The CDR3 covers 11 residues. V was shortened by 4 bases and J by 3 bases, with 4 bases between the two germline ends. Germline CDR1 and CDR2: SGHNT and YYREEE (reference sequence). CDR3 in DNA: TGTGCCAGCAGCCGGGACACTGAAGCTTTCTTT. Translating gives CASSRDTEAFF.

The rearrangement links TRBV30 to TRBJ2-3; perhaps TRBD2 as D (6 bases). V lost 7 bases, J lost 4 bases, and 24 bases lay in between. Germline CDR1 GTSNPN, CDR2 SVGIG (reference sequence). This CDR3 comprises 16 residues. CDR3 coding DNA: TGTGCCTTGACACGCGGTTTGCGGGGAGACTCAGATACGCAGTATTTT. This gives the protein CALTRGLRGDSDTQYF.

V gene TRBV28 combines with J gene TRBJ1-1; maybe TRBD1 (5 bases). Per the germline V gene, CDR1 is MDHEN and CDR2 is SYDVKM. V was shortened by 1 base and J by 7 bases, with 7 bases between the two germline ends. This CDR3 comprises 12 residues. The chain's CDR3 is CASSLSGGEAFF. Here the CDR3 DNA reads TGTGCCAGCAGTTTATCGGGGGGTGAAGCTTTCTTT. Full variable domain (remainder filled in from reference TRBV28 and TRBJ1-1): DVKVTQSSRYLVKRTGEKVFLECVQDMDHENMFWYRQDPGLGLRLIYFSYDVKMKEKGDIPEGYSVSREKKERFSLILESASTNQTSMYLCASSLSGGEAFFGQGTRLTVV.

The chain links TRBV7-2 to TRBJ1-5; a weak D match, TRBD1 (5 bases). The CDR3 spans 16 residues. From germline, CDR1 is SGHTA and CDR2 FQGNSA. Trimming took 5 bases from V and 0 from J, leaving 14 bases between them. The CDR3 sequence is CASSIDQGYSNQPQHF. The CDR3 DNA follows: TGTGCCAGCAGCATAGACCAGGGTTATAGCAATCAGCCCCAGCATTTT.

This clone appeared once. V and J are TRBV5-1 and TRBJ2-7; D uncertain. The V end was cut by 0 bases, the J end by 5 bases, with 12 bases between. Germline V lookup: CDR1 SGHRS, CDR2 YFSETQ. The CDR3 sequence is 14 residues long. The CDR3 is CASSLESSYDEQYF. CDR3 DNA sequence: TGCGCCAGCAGCTTGGAATCGAGCTACGACGAGCAGTACTTC.

The CDR3 loop reads CASSITGGDQPQHF. The CDR3 DNA follows: TGTGCCAGCAGCATTACAGGGGGGGATCAGCCCCAGCATTTT. The V gene is TRBV5-4, the J gene TRBJ1-5; the match to TRBD1 covers 8 bases. Losses at the gene ends were 4 bases for V and 5 bases for J; bases not matched to a gene: 5. CDR3 length: 14 residues. Germline values: CDR1 SGHNT, CDR2 YYREEE (reference sequence).

This chain connects TRBV9 to TRBJ1-5; perhaps TRBD1 as D (5 bases). V dropped 0 bases and J dropped 7 bases, with 5 bases sitting between them. CDR1 and CDR2 from the germline V gene are SGDLS and YYNGEE. The CDR3 runs 12 residues. The CDR3 loop reads CASSVEGQPQHF. CDR3 coding DNA: TGTGCCAGCAGCGTAGAGGGGCAGCCCCAGCATTTT.

The chain recombines TRBV5-4 with TRBJ2-3; 9 positions match TRBD1. CDR1 is SGHNT, CDR2 YYREEE, per germline (reference sequence). This CDR3 contains 17 residues. Unmatched junction bases numbered 10, after V lost 3 bases and J lost 2 bases. CDR3 DNA sequence: TGTGCCAGCAGCTCCCGACCCGGGACAGGGAACACAGATACGCAGTATTTT. Amino acid sequence: CASSSRPGTGNTDTQYF.